What follows is one TCR beta chain and its context. The CDR3 extends over 14 amino acids. The germline CDR1 and CDR2 sequences are MNHEY and SVGAGI. Deletions cut 2 bases from V and 4 bases from J, with 11 bases between. Per the study methods: Scientists estimated how many nucleated cells there were by amplifying reference gene primers. Method: immunoSEQ multiplex PCR; TCRdb's copy keeps in-frame clones and lacks some. That table is the source of V, J and clone size, and D and trimming were worked out from the DNA. The sample has about 73,000 clones; roughly nine tenths are singletons. The data are from a study of blood T cell repertoires in COVID-19. Study at large: There were acute and convalescent COVID-19 samples, and they came from the United States, Italy and Spain. From T cells, B-cell-depleted T cells, or PBMCs came the material, which was cDNA or gDNA.

Material for sequencing was peripheral blood. The chain carries TRBV6-5 and TRBJ2-5, with D maybe TRBD2 (6 bases). This sequence originates from an elderly man with acute or convalescent COVID-19. The CDR3 loop is CASSYASGGETQYF. The CDR3 DNA is TGTGCCAGCAGTTACGCATCCGGGGGAGAGACCCAGTACTTC.